The 20 T cell receptor beta chains listed next were all sequenced from one sample in a study of shared clonotypes between healthy human individuals. Naive CD8 populations comprised CD45RO-negative cells positively selected for CCR7, excluding terminally differentiated effector memory CD45RA+ cells. Method: immunoSEQ multiplex PCR; TCRdb's copy keeps in-frame clones and lacks some. The sample carries about 2.2 million clones, roughly 91% recorded once. Source material: naive CD8+ T cells from PBMCs. All receptors derive from a man aged 18 to 29 in good health. Some clones in this sample may be carry-over from other donors' samples.

This chain links TRBV2 with TRBJ2-3, with D perhaps given as TRBD1 or TRBD2 (6 bases each). Trimming pared 4 bases from V and 5 bases from J, leaving 19 bases between. The CDR3 sequence is 16 residues long. Germline CDR1 reads SNHLY; CDR2 reads FYNNEI. CDR3 sequence (DNA): TGTGCCAGCAGTGGAGGGGGGCAGCGGGCCGGAGATACGCAGTATTTT. This encodes CASSGGGQRAGDTQYF.

The genes are TRBV5-1 and TRBJ2-5; 8 bases map to TRBD2. This CDR3 has 14 amino acids. Looked up from germline, CDR1 is SGHRS and CDR2 is YFSETQ. The J segment lost 1 base and the V segment lost 6 bases, leaving 5 bases of the junction unmatched. The CDR3 sequence: CASNLAGPQETQYF. Here the CDR3 DNA reads TGCGCCAGCAACTTAGCGGGACCCCAAGAGACCCAGTACTTC.

This clone was found a few times. The chain has TRBV19 and TRBJ2-2, with 8 bases fitting TRBD1. CDR1 LNHDA and CDR2 SQIVND come from the germline V gene (reference sequence). This CDR3 comprises 15 residues. V was pared by 5 bases and J by 4 bases, with 6 bases of the junction left unmatched. The CDR3 protein is CASSPGQGGTGELFF. The CDR3 nucleotides are TGTGCCAGTAGTCCCGGACAGGGAGGCACCGGGGAGCTGTTTTTT.

The rearrangement joins TRBV13 to TRBJ1-5; 9 bases are a match to TRBD1. V lost 4 bases to trimming and J lost 5 bases; unmatched junction nucleotides: 9. CDR3 length equals 16 residues. Germline V CDR1 and CDR2: PRHDT, FYEKMQ (reference sequence). In DNA, the CDR3 is TGTGCCAGCAGCTACTCGGGACAGGGAATCGATCAGCCCCAGCATTTT. It codes for CASSYSGQGIDQPQHF.

The J gene is TRBJ2-1, the V gene TRBV2; TRBD1 matches at 11 bases. With V trimmed by 0 bases and J by 0 bases, 7 bases remained unmatched. The CDR3 length is 19 residues. CDR1 SNHLY and CDR2 FYNNEI come from the germline V gene. The CDR3 protein is CASSEAPPGTGGSYNEQFF. Here the CDR3 DNA reads TGTGCCAGCAGTGAAGCGCCCCCCGGGACAGGGGGCTCCTACAATGAGCAGTTCTTC.

This clone was seen more than once but under ten times. The chain is built from TRBV15 and TRBJ1-1; 8 nucleotides line up with TRBD1. Germline CDR1 is LNHNV and CDR2 is YYDKDF (reference sequence). V shed 4 bases, J shed 9 bases, and the junction held 7 bases outside the gene matches. The CDR3 consists of 13 residues. CDR3 DNA sequence: TGTGCCACCAGCACTAGGGACAGGAGTCAAGCTTTCTTT. This gives the protein CATSTRDRSQAFF.

The chain employs TRBV7-2 and TRBJ2-3, with 7 bases identical to TRBD2. CDR3 length: 15 amino acids. Per germline, CDR1 SGHTA and CDR2 FQGNSA. Trimming removed 4 bases from V and 2 bases from J; junction bases left unmatched: 6. DNA of the CDR3: TGTGCCAGCAGCTCTATAGCGGGTCTCACAGATACGCAGTATTTT. Translation: CASSSIAGLTDTQYF.

The rearrangement links TRBV6-4 to TRBJ1-2; D is undetermined. Trimming removed 5 bases at V and 0 bases at J, with 13 bases between. The CDR3 is made up of 15 amino acids. Germline V gene lookup returns CDR1 MRHNA and CDR2 SNTAGT. In nucleotides, the CDR3 is TGTGCCAGCAGTCCTACTGTGTTGACTAACTATGGCTACACCTTC. Protein: CASSPTVLTNYGYTF.

The chain joins TRBV27 to TRBJ2-3, with 7 nucleotides matching TRBD2. J was trimmed by 6 bases and V by 3 bases; bases with no gene match: 6. Germline-derived CDR1 and CDR2 are MNHEY and SMNVEV (reference sequence). This CDR3 has 14 residues. As DNA, the CDR3 is TGTGCCAGCAGTTTTCGGGGGGAGGGGGATACGCAGTATTTT. This gives the protein CASSFRGEGDTQYF.

The chain carries TRBV28 and TRBJ2-1; 7 bases align to TRBD2. The CDR3 is 16 residues long. After removal of 3 bases from V and 2 bases from J, the junction contained 7 bases not matched to a gene. Germline lookup yields CDR1 MDHEN and CDR2 SYDVKM. The CDR3 DNA follows: TGTGCCAGCAGTTTTCGCGGGAGCCCTGCCTACAATGAGCAGTTCTTC. It translates to CASSFRGSPAYNEQFF.

The V gene is TRBV19, the J gene TRBJ1-3; D ambiguous. In germline, CDR1 is LNHDA, CDR2 SQIVND (reference sequence). This CDR3 comprises 16 residues. Trimming pared 1 base from V and 4 bases from J, leaving 14 bases between. The CDR3 spells CASSIVLRGWGNTIYF. For the CDR3, the DNA is TGTGCCAGTAGTATAGTGTTACGAGGGTGGGGAAACACCATATATTTT.

This clone has just one count. The genes are TRBV29-1 and TRBJ2-7; 13 positions agree with TRBD2. Germline CDR1 is SQVTM and CDR2 is ANQGSEA. This CDR3 comprises 17 residues. Germline trimming cut 7 bases from V and 2 bases from J; bases unmatched to any gene: 14. The CDR3 is CSARTGVTSGRAYEQYF. The CDR3 nucleotides read TGCAGCGCGAGAACAGGGGTAACTAGCGGGAGGGCCTACGAGCAGTACTTC.

For this clone: Other DNA sequences in this sample translate to the same CDR3. This chain links TRBV13 with TRBJ2-7; D is undetermined. In germline, CDR1 is PRHDT, CDR2 FYEKMQ (reference sequence). Trimming shortened V by 0 bases and J by 5 bases, and 8 bases separated the two germline ends. The length of the CDR3 is 13 residues. Written as DNA, the CDR3 is TGTGCCAGCAGCTTAGGGGCCGGAGACGAGCAGTACTTC. It yields the protein CASSLGAGDEQYF.

In the case of this clone: Other DNA variants within this sample encode the same CDR3. V usage is TRBV7-8 and J usage is TRBJ2-5; either TRBD1 or TRBD2 may supply D (5 bases each). CDR1 is SGHVS and CDR2 is FQNEAQ in the germline V gene. V gave up 5 bases and J gave up 1 base, with 8 bases separating them. This CDR3 region has 13 residues. The CDR3 reads CASSPGPQETQYF. The CDR3 DNA sequence: TGTGCCAGCAGCCCGGGACCCCAAGAGACCCAGTACTTC.

As to this clone: Other DNA sequences from this sample encode an identical CDR3 as well. V usage is TRBV27 and J usage is TRBJ2-7, with 8 positions matching TRBD2. The length of the CDR3 is 14 residues. Germline V CDR1 and CDR2: MNHEY, SMNVEV (reference sequence). The junction had 4 bases not matched to a gene; V was cut back by 3 bases and J by 3 bases. In DNA form, the CDR3 reads TGTGCCAGCAGTTTGGCGGGAGGTCTCTACGAGCAGTACTTC. As protein: CASSLAGGLYEQYF.

V gene TRBV29-1 combines with J gene TRBJ2-7; D is tentatively TRBD1 or TRBD2 (5 bases each). Germline CDR1 SQVTM, CDR2 ANQGSEA. This CDR3 has 14 residues. The V and J ends lost 4 bases and 2 bases respectively, with 15 bases between them. The CDR3 sequence is CSVVAGTTPYEQYF. DNA for the CDR3: TGCAGCGTTGTAGCCGGGACGACCCCCTACGAGCAGTACTTC.

This clone was recorded once. J is TRBJ2-5 and V is TRBV4-2; D remains unclear. CDR1 LGHNA and CDR2 YNFKEQ come from the germline V gene. V lost 4 bases and J lost 2, with 14 bases in between. This CDR3 is 15 amino acids long. In DNA, the CDR3 is TGTGCCAGCAGCCCGCATCGAGTGCAGCAAGAGACCCAGTACTTC. Translated: CASSPHRVQQETQYF.

The CDR3 DNA is TGTGCCAGCAGCTTAAACCCGGGACTAGCGGGAGGTTATGAGCAGTTCTTC. Protein product: CASSLNPGLAGGYEQFF. V and J are TRBV11-3 and TRBJ2-1; 15 nucleotides align to TRBD2. The V gene's germline CDR1 is SGHNT and CDR2 YENEEA. The CDR3 has 17 residues. V shed 2 bases and J 8 bases; nucleotides not matched to a gene: 7.

This chain connects TRBV4-2 to TRBJ2-7; 7 bases are a match to TRBD2. CDR1 LGHNA and CDR2 YNFKEQ come from the germline V gene. This CDR3 contains 15 residues. V lost 4 bases, J lost 3 bases, and 9 bases stayed unmatched. The CDR3 sequence: CASSPSPASGYEQYF. In DNA form, the CDR3 reads TGTGCCAGCAGCCCTTCCCCGGCTAGCGGCTACGAGCAGTACTTC.

The chain has TRBV5-4 and TRBJ2-1; D is ambiguous. CDR3 length equals 15 residues. Per germline, CDR1 SGHNT and CDR2 YYREEE (reference sequence). V dropped 2 bases and J dropped 1 base, with 10 bases sitting between them. CDR3: CASSFDAESYNEQFF. In DNA, the CDR3 is TGTGCCAGCAGCTTTGACGCAGAATCCTACAATGAGCAGTTCTTC.